The 8 T cell receptor beta chains presented below share a single source sample, sequenced in a study of T cells after yellow fever vaccination. TCRdb fed the 5' RACE reads into MiXCR, producing one record per CDR3 protein. The sample shows a few hundred thousand distinct CDR3 sequences, roughly 4% of them seen only once. Sequencing was performed on PBMCs, taken 5 days after the yellow fever booster vaccination. Receptor source: a man between 18 and 35 years old who received the YFV17D yellow fever vaccine.

The chain combines TRBV19 with TRBJ2-7; D is possibly TRBD2 (6 bases). CDR3 size: 13 residues. With 4 bases removed from V and 7 bases from J, the gap between germline ends came to 14 bases. The germline CDR1 and CDR2 sequences are LNHDA and SQIVND (reference sequence). CDR3 nucleotide sequence: TGTGCCAGTAGTACGGAGGGCGGAGGTGAGCAGTACTTC. It yields the protein CASSTEGGGEQYF.

A word on this clonotype: This could be a read error, since a much larger clone is one nucleotide away. The chain combines TRBV6-2 or TRBV6-3 with TRBJ2-1; TRBD1 agrees at 11 bases. The CDR3 extends over 13 amino acids. CDR1 and CDR2 from the germline V gene are MNHEY and SVGEGT. CDR3 sequence: CASSGQGAYEHFF. CDR3 DNA: TGTGCCAGCAGTGGACAGGGGGCATATGAGCATTTCTTC.

This clonotype was observed a few times. The chain couples TRBV12-3 or TRBV12-4 to TRBJ2-5, with a weak D call TRBD1 (5 bases). Deletions cut 0 bases from V and 9 bases from J, with 11 bases between. The CDR3 spans 13 residues. This chain's CDR3 is CASSLAVEGAQYF. The CDR3 DNA is TGTGCCAGCAGTTTAGCGGTCGAAGGGGCCCAGTACTTC.

This clonotype was seen many times. The chain joins TRBV6-6 to TRBJ1-2; the D is unclear. Germline CDR1 is MNHNY and CDR2 is SVGAGI (reference sequence). V lost 6 bases to trimming and J lost 4 bases, with 9 bases between them. CDR3 size: 12 residues. The CDR3: CASSQGVYGYTF. The CDR3 nucleotides are TGTGCCAGCAGCCAAGGCGTCTATGGCTACACCTTC.

This rearrangement joins TRBV6-5 to TRBJ1-5; D uncertain. The CDR3 has 15 residues. V gave up 6 bases and J gave up 3 bases, with 15 bases separating them. CDR1 is MNHEY, CDR2 SVGAGI, per germline. CDR3 region: CASRLADGANQPQHF. The CDR3 region has the DNA TGTGCCAGCAGGTTAGCGGACGGCGCCAATCAGCCCCAGCATTTT.

The chain couples TRBV5-1 to TRBJ1-4; D remains ambiguous. This CDR3 spans 14 amino acids. V lost 3 bases to trimming and J lost 7 bases, with 13 bases between them. The germline gives CDR1 SGHRS, CDR2 YFSETQ. For the CDR3, the DNA is TGCGCCAGCAGCTCAAGTCCTAGTAGTGAAAAACTGTTTTTT. This encodes CASSSSPSSEKLFF.

This clonotype was seen ten or more times. The chain links TRBV5-1 to TRBJ2-5, with TRBD2 matching 10 bases. Germline V gene data show CDR1 as SGHRS and CDR2 as YFSETQ. The CDR3 covers 16 residues. V shed 0 bases and J 0 bases; nucleotides not matched to a gene: 2. The CDR3 protein is CASSLGLAGDQETQYF. CDR3 DNA sequence: TGCGCCAGCAGCTTGGGGCTAGCGGGAGACCAAGAGACCCAGTACTTC.

This clonotype was counted ten times or more. This chain connects TRBV5-1 to TRBJ2-2; either TRBD1 or TRBD2 may supply D (7 bases each). CDR3 length equals 15 residues. Germline V CDR1 and CDR2: SGHRS, YFSETQ. V lost 7 bases and J 2 bases, leaving 15 bases between the germline ends. CDR3: CASLGGTANTGELFF. For the CDR3, the DNA is TGCGCCAGCCTGGGGGGGACAGCAAACACCGGGGAGCTGTTTTTT.